This passage covers 25 T cell receptor beta chains from one sample sequenced in a study of Ad26.COV2.S vaccination and SARS-CoV-2 variants (dated by TCRdb to the early 2020s). Library preparation employed the immunoSEQ multiplex PCR assay. The immuneACCESS repertoire file appears here via TCRdb, limited to in-frame rearrangements. These files lack a portion of the clones; in checked studies, under half of the deficit traces to unresolved V genes, and the cause of the others is not known. The sample contains about 87,000 clones, 82% of them found a single time. The top ten constitute roughly 15% of the sample. The time point label for this specimen denotes: individuals recovered from natural SARS-CoV-2 infection. The material sequenced was peripheral blood, taken after recovery from COVID-19. Every receptor here comes from a human donor who had recovered from COVID-19.

This rearrangement joins TRBV7-3 to TRBJ2-7; 7 nucleotides match TRBD1. Losses at the gene ends were 1 base for V and 6 bases for J; bases not matched to a gene: 3. The germline V gene encodes CDR1 SGHTA and CDR2 FQGTGA. This CDR3 is 13 amino acids long. This CDR3 is CASSLRAGGEQYF. In DNA, the CDR3 is TGTGCCAGCAGCTTAAGGGCAGGGGGCGAGCAGTACTTC. The full variable domain, its missing parts supplied by reference TRBV7-3 and TRBJ2-7, is GAGVSQTPSNKVTEKGKYVELRCDPISGHTALYWYRQSLGQGPEFLIYFQGTGAADDSGLPNDRFFAVRPEGSVSTLKIQRTERGDSAVYLCASSLRAGGEQYFGPGTRLTVT.

This clone has only one observation. This chain uses TRBV5-1 with TRBJ2-6, with TRBD1 identical over 9 bases. CDR3 length: 18 amino acids. V lost 5 bases to trimming and J lost 0 bases; unmatched junction nucleotides: 9. Germline CDR1 reads SGHRS; CDR2 reads YFSETQ. In DNA, the CDR3 is TGCGCCAGCAGAGATCCGGACAGGGGCAGCTCTGGGGCCAACGTCCTGACTTTC. Amino acid sequence: CASRDPDRGSSGANVLTF.

This chain joins TRBV7-2 and TRBJ2-5; D gene unclear. The CDR3 totals 14 residues. V lost 5 bases and J lost 5, with 15 bases in between. Germline-derived CDR1 and CDR2 are SGHTA and FQGNSA. CDR3 bases: TGTGCCAGCAGCGTTGGACGGAACGGGGAGACCCAGTACTTC. It is translated as CASSVGRNGETQYF.

The rearrangement links TRBV28 to TRBJ1-2; 8 bases match TRBD1. The V and J ends lost 3 bases and 2 bases, in that order; junction bases with no gene match: 5. The CDR3 is 15 residues long. In germline, CDR1 is MDHEN, CDR2 SYDVKM. CDR3 in amino acids: CASSFEDRENYGYTF. The DNA of the CDR3 is TGTGCCAGCAGTTTTGAGGACAGGGAGAACTATGGCTACACCTTC.

This chain links TRBV9 with TRBJ2-7, with 8 positions matching TRBD1. This CDR3 is 14 amino acids long. Germline assignment: CDR1 SGDLS and CDR2 YYNGEE. The V segment lost 3 bases and the J segment 3 bases; nucleotides outside the gene matches: 5. CDR3 sequence (DNA): TGTGCCAGCAGCGCGGGACAGGTAAACTACGAGCAGTACTTC. Its translation: CASSAGQVNYEQYF.

On this clone: This specimen includes other DNA sequences encoding the same CDR3. The chain's CDR3 is CASSEDWNTEAFF. DNA of the CDR3: TGTGCCAGCAGTGAGGACTGGAACACTGAAGCTTTCTTT. V gene TRBV2 combines with J gene TRBJ1-1; no reliable D call. V was cut by 3 bases and J by 1 base, with 6 bases left in between. The CDR3 extends over 13 amino acids. Germline lookup yields CDR1 SNHLY and CDR2 FYNNEI.

The table lists this clone with a count of one. The V and J genes are TRBV19 and TRBJ2-3, with D possibly matching TRBD2 (6 bases). The germline V and J ends were trimmed by 8 bases and 3 bases, with 21 bases remaining between them. CDR1 LNHDA and CDR2 SQIVND come from the germline V gene (reference sequence). This CDR3 contains 16 residues. CDR3 sequence: CASCPTRAAGTDTQYF. The CDR3 bases are TGTGCCAGTTGCCCGACCAGGGCGGCGGGGACAGATACGCAGTATTTT.

The chain is built from TRBV7-9 and TRBJ2-5; D is undetermined. With 6 bases removed from V and 4 bases from J, the gap between germline ends came to 12 bases. Germline-derived CDR1 and CDR2 are SEHNR and FQNEAQ (reference sequence). The length of the CDR3 is 13 residues. The DNA for the CDR3 is TGTGCCAGCAGGAGGTGGAATGGAGAGACCCAGTACTTC. Its translation: CASRRWNGETQYF.

This chain links TRBV28 with TRBJ2-7; possible D gene TRBD1, 5 bases. V shed 1 base and J shed 3 bases, with 10 bases lying between them. This CDR3 comprises 14 residues. CDR1 is MDHEN, CDR2 SYDVKM, per germline. DNA of the CDR3: TGTGCCAGCAGTTTATCTCAGGGTGGCTACGAGCAGTACTTC. Encoded protein: CASSLSQGGYEQYF.

In this sample, this clone turned up a few times. CDR3 amino acids: CASKNRATKNIQYF. CDR3 coding DNA: TGTGCCAGTAAGAACAGGGCCACTAAAAACATTCAGTACTTC. The chain links TRBV19 to TRBJ2-4; a possible D gene is TRBD1 (6 bases). CDR3 length equals 14 residues. Germline CDR1 reads LNHDA; CDR2 reads SQIVND (reference sequence). V dropped 7 bases and J dropped 4 bases, with 14 bases sitting between them.

This clone has more than one count but fewer than ten. The CDR3 protein is CASSPDRGELFF. As DNA, the CDR3 is TGTGCCAGCAGTCCCGACAGGGGAGAGCTGTTTTTT. The chain links TRBV12-3 or TRBV12-4 to TRBJ2-2, with 8 bases lining up with TRBD1. V gave up 5 bases and J gave up 11 bases; unmatched junction bases: 4. This CDR3 is 12 amino acids long.

The chain uses TRBV3-1 (or the pseudogene TRBV3-2) and TRBJ1-1; D gene ambiguous. The CDR3 has 14 residues. V lost 4 bases and J 11 bases, leaving 20 bases between the germline ends. Germline CDR1 is LGHDT and CDR2 is YNNKEL (reference sequence). The CDR3 loop is CASSPATVNSRAFF. For the CDR3, the DNA is TGTGCCAGCAGCCCCGCTACGGTTAACAGTAGGGCTTTCTTT.

This clone has just one count. The rearrangement links TRBV7-9 to TRBJ2-1; 9 bases are shared with TRBD2. The germline V gene encodes CDR1 SEHNR and CDR2 FQNEAQ (reference sequence). The V gene end was trimmed by 3 bases and the J gene end by 4 bases; junction bases not matched to a gene: 7. This CDR3 region has 16 residues. CDR3 bases: TGTGCCAGCAGCTTCCGTGGCGGGAGGGCTTACAATGAGCAGTTCTTC. Its protein is CASSFRGGRAYNEQFF.

The chain uses TRBV27 and TRBJ2-3; the D call may be TRBD1 or TRBD2 (5 bases each). The V gene's germline CDR1 is MNHEY and CDR2 SMNVEV (reference sequence). The CDR3 is 14 amino acids. V lost 3 bases and J lost 9, with 16 bases in between. The CDR3 sequence is CASSFARPGTTQYF. The CDR3 coding sequence is TGTGCCAGCAGTTTTGCGCGTCCAGGGACGACGCAGTATTTT.

The chain uses TRBV6-2 or TRBV6-3 and TRBJ2-1; D is unclear. Trimming pared 4 bases from V and 2 bases from J, leaving 6 bases between. The germline CDR1 and CDR2 sequences are MNHEY and SVGEGT. The CDR3 loop spans 13 amino acids. The DNA for the CDR3 is TGTGCCAGCAGTTTGGACGCCTACAATGAGCAGTTCTTC. This gives the protein CASSLDAYNEQFF.

The chain uses TRBV27 and TRBJ2-1; D gene uncertain. The V gene's germline CDR1 is MNHEY and CDR2 SMNVEV (reference sequence). The CDR3 covers 14 residues. The V end was cut by 4 bases, the J end by 7 bases, with 14 bases between. DNA for the CDR3: TGTGCCAGCAGTTCCGGGCCAATAGTAAATGAGCAGTTCTTC. Amino acids: CASSSGPIVNEQFF.

The chain employs TRBV11-3 and TRBJ2-2, with TRBD1 as a possible D gene (6 bases). The germline gives CDR1 SGHNT, CDR2 YENEEA. The CDR3 runs to 15 residues. V was clipped by 2 bases and J by 2 bases, with 9 bases between them. Here the CDR3 DNA reads TGTGCCAGCAGCTTACGGGACACCAACACCGGGGAGCTGTTTTTT. This encodes CASSLRDTNTGELFF.

The J gene is TRBJ2-1, the V gene TRBV24-1; D gene uncertain. V was trimmed by 3 bases and J by 0 bases, leaving 11 bases between them. From germline, CDR1 is KGHDR and CDR2 SFDVKD. The CDR3 totals 16 residues. CDR3 sequence reads: CATSDPSPSSYNEQFF. DNA for the CDR3: TGTGCCACCAGTGATCCCAGCCCGAGCTCCTACAATGAGCAGTTCTTC.

The gene calls are TRBV3-1 (or the pseudogene TRBV3-2) and TRBJ2-7; 10 nucleotides align to TRBD1. V lost 4 bases to trimming and J lost 1 base; unmatched junction nucleotides: 4. CDR1 LGHDT and CDR2 YNNKEL come from the germline V gene (reference sequence). The CDR3 sequence is 15 residues long. The CDR3 sequence is CASSPGDRGSYEQYF. The CDR3 coding sequence is TGTGCCAGCAGCCCCGGGGACAGGGGATCCTACGAGCAGTACTTC.

The genes are TRBV7-6 and TRBJ2-7; 7 nucleotides match TRBD2. Germline CDR1 and CDR2: SGHVS and FNYEAQ. The CDR3 totals 14 residues. Trimming took 2 bases from V and 3 from J; bases not matched to a gene: 4. Here the CDR3 DNA reads TGTGCCAGCAGCTTATCGGGAGGAAGCTACGAGCAGTACTTC. Amino acid sequence: CASSLSGGSYEQYF.

V gene TRBV28 combines with J gene TRBJ2-7; the D is unclear. Germline loops: CDR1 MDHEN, CDR2 SYDVKM. CDR3 length: 14 amino acids. V lost 5 bases, J lost 5 bases, and 16 bases lay in between. CDR3 sequence: CASSHRPLSHEQYF. CDR3 sequence (DNA): TGTGCCAGCAGTCATCGGCCCCTATCCCACGAGCAGTACTTC.

V gene TRBV9 combines with J gene TRBJ2-1; 9 bases are shared with TRBD1. Germline V gene sequence: CDR1 SGDLS, CDR2 YYNGEE. V dropped 4 bases and J dropped 1; count of bases not matched to a gene: 9. The CDR3 extends over 17 amino acids. The CDR3 DNA reads TGTGCCAGCAGCAACCGGGACAGGGAGTTTTCCTACAATGAGCAGTTCTTC. Translated: CASSNRDREFSYNEQFF.

The gene calls are TRBV7-2 and TRBJ1-2; D is unresolved. Trimming took off 3 bases at V and 4 bases at J, with 18 bases between the two ends. The CDR3 totals 16 residues. Germline CDR1 and CDR2: SGHTA and FQGNSA. CDR3 DNA sequence: TGTGCCAGCAGCTTTACAACAGAAGCATCGTCCTATGGCTACACCTTC. Amino acids: CASSFTTEASSYGYTF. The full variable domain, rest sourced from reference TRBV7-2 and TRBJ1-2, is GAGVSQSPSNKVTEKGKDVELRCDPISGHTALYWYRQSLGQGLEFLIYFQGNSAPDKSGLPSDRFSAERTGGSVSTLTIQRTQQEDSAVYLCASSFTTEASSYGYTFGSGTRLTVV.

The rearrangement links TRBV7-2 to TRBJ2-7, with TRBD1 matching 9 bases. In germline, CDR1 is SGHTA, CDR2 FQGNSA. The junction had 8 bases not matched to a gene; V was cut back by 5 bases and J by 6 bases. The length of the CDR3 is 14 residues. The DNA for the CDR3 is TGTGCCAGCAGCCGGGGACAGGGCATCCGCGAGCAGTACTTC. Amino acids: CASSRGQGIREQYF.

The CDR3 bases are TGTGCCAGCTCACCGACAGGGCCCGGGGAGCCCCAGCATTTT. Amino acids: CASSPTGPGEPQHF. The rearrangement joins TRBV18 to TRBJ1-5, with 7 bases fitting TRBD1. The germline CDR1 and CDR2 sequences are KGHSH and LQKENI. V trimming: 3 bases; J trimming: 8 bases; junction bases outside the gene matches: 7. The CDR3 has 14 residues.